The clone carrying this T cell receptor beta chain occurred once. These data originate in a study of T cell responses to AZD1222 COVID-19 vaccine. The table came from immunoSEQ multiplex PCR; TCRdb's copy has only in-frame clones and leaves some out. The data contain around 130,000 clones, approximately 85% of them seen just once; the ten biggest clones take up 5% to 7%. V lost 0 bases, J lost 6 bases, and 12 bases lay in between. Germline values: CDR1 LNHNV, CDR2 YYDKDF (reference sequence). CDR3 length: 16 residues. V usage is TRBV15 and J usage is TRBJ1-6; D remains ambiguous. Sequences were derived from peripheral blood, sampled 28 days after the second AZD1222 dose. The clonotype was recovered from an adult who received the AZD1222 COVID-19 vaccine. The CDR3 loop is CATSRDSVRFNSPLHF. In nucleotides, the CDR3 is TGTGCCACCAGCAGAGATAGCGTCAGATTTAATTCACCCCTCCACTTT. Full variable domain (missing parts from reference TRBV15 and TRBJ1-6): DAMVIQNPRYQVTQFGKPVTLSCSQTLNHNVMYWYQQKSSQAPKLLFHYYDKDFNNEADTPDNFQSRRPNTSFCFLDIRSPGLGDTAMYLCATSRDSVRFNSPLHFGNGTRLTVT.